A selection of T cell receptor beta chains follows, all from one sample in a study of human T cells and chemical hapten exposure. One entry per CDR3 protein results from TCRdb running MiXCR on the RACE reads. The sample carries 100,000 to 150,000 distinct CDR3 sequences, approximately 10% recorded once. The sample taken for sequencing was whole blood. Receptors originate from a male donor in good health. Some clones in this sample may be carry-over from other donors' samples. Each CDR3 is given with its conserved first and last residue. The D gene is left open where the match is weak. Expanded clones are given a class, and other clones once, few, many or no size at all.

J gene | CDR3 length | clone size | D gene | V gene | CDR3 DNA | CDR3 protein
TRBJ2-7 | 13 | NA | NA | TRBV27 | TGTGCCAGCAGGGGGCCGGGGGCCTACGAGCAGTACTTC | CASRGPGAYEQYF
TRBJ2-1 | 13 | NA | NA | TRBV12-3/TRBV12-4 | TGTGCCAGCAGTTTGGGTTCGAACCTTTCTCAGTTCTTC | CASSLGSNLSQFF
TRBJ1-2 | 16 | NA | NA | TRBV14 | TGTGCCAGCAGCCAATCCCCGGGACAAGAAAACTATGGCTACACCTTC | CASSQSPGQENYGYTF
TRBJ2-5 | 14 | few | NA | TRBV15 | TGTGCCACCAGCAGAGCCTTAGGAGGGGAGACCCAGTACTTC | CATSRALGGETQYF
TRBJ2-7 | 14 | many | TRBD1 | TRBV6-5 | TGTGCCAGCAGTGGGACAGGGGATGTCTACGAGCAGTACTTC | CASSGTGDVYEQYF
TRBJ2-7 | 13 | NA | NA | TRBV12-3/TRBV12-4 | TGTGCCAGCAGTCGGGACAACTCCTACGAGCAGTACTTC | CASSRDNSYEQYF
TRBJ1-5 | 16 | NA | TRBD1 | TRBV7-9 | TGTGCCAGCAGTTTAGGCACTCAGGGGGGGAATCAGCCCCAGCATTTT | CASSLGTQGGNQPQHF
TRBJ1-2 | 14 | many | NA | TRBV12-3/TRBV12-4 | TGTGCCAGCAGCCTTGACCCCCGGAGCTATGGCTACACCTTC | CASSLDPRSYGYTF
TRBJ1-1 | 14 | NA | NA | TRBV12-3/TRBV12-4 | TGTGCCAGCAGGAGAGGCAGTTTGAACACTGAAGCTTTCTTT | CASRRGSLNTEAFF
TRBJ1-5 | 15 | NA | NA | TRBV15 | TGTGCCACCAGCAGAGACAGGGCTGGCAATCAGCCCCAGCATTTT | CATSRDRAGNQPQHF
TRBJ1-4 | 17 | few | TRBD1 | TRBV7-8 | TGTGCCAGCAGCGGATTGGGACAGGCAGCGACTAATGAAAAACTGTTTTTT | CASSGLGQAATNEKLFF
TRBJ1-1 | 15 | NA | NA | TRBV3-1 | TGTGCCAGCAGCCAAACGGGGGCCCTGAACACTGAAGCTTTCTTT | CASSQTGALNTEAFF
TRBJ1-1 | 14 | many | NA | TRBV12-3/TRBV12-4 | TGTGCCAGCAGTCCCGGGACTCTCAACACTGAAGCTTTCTTT | CASSPGTLNTEAFF
TRBJ1-2 | 15 | few | NA | TRBV4-1 | TGCGCCAGCAGCCAAGACGACAGGACGGTGGATGGCTACACCTTC | CASSQDDRTVDGYTF
TRBJ1-1 | 16 | NA | NA | TRBV3-1 | TGTGCCAGCAGCCAAGGAATTTCAAGAATGAACACTGAAGCTTTCTTT | CASSQGISRMNTEAFF